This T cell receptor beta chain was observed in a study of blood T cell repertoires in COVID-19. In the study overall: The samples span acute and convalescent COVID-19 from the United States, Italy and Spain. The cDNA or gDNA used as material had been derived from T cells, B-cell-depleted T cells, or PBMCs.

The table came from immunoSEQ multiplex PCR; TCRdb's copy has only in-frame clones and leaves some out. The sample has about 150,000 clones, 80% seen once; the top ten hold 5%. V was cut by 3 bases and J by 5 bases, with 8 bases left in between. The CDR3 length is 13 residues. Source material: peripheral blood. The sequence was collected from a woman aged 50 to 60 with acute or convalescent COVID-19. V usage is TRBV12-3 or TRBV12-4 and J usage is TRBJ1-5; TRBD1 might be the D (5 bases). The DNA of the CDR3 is TGTGCCAGCAGTTTGCAGGGATATCAGCCCCAGCATTTT. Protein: CASSLQGYQPQHF.